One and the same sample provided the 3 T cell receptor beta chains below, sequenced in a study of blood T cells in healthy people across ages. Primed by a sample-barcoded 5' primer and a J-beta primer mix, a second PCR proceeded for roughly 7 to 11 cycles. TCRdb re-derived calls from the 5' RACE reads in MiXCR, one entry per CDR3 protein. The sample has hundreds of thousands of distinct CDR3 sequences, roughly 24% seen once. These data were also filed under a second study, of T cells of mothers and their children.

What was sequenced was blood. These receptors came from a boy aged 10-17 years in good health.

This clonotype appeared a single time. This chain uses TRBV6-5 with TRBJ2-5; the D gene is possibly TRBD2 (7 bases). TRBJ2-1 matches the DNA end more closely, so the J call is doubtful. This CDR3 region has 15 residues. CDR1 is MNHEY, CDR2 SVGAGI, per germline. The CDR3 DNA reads TGTGCCAGCAGTTACTCAGGGGGGGGCGGGAATGAGCAGTTCTTC. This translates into CASSYSGGGGNEQFF.

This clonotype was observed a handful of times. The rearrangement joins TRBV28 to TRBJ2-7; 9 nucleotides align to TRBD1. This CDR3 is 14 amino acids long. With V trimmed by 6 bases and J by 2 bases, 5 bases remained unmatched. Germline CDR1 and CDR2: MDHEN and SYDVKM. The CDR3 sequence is CASRRQGEAYEQYF. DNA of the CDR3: TGTGCCAGCAGACGACAGGGGGAGGCCTACGAGCAGTACTTC. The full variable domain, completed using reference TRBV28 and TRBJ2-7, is DVKVTQSSRYLVKRTGEKVFLECVQDMDHENMFWYRQDPGLGLRLIYFSYDVKMKEKGDIPEGYSVSREKKERFSLILESASTNQTSMYLCASRRQGEAYEQYFGPGTRLTVT.

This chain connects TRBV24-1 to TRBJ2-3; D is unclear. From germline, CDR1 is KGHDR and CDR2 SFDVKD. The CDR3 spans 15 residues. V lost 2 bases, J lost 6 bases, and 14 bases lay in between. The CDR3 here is CATSDSGGVLDTQYF. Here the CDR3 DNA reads TGTGCCACCAGTGATTCCGGCGGTGTCCTGGATACGCAGTATTTT.